Below, 30 T cell receptor beta chains from the same sample are listed, as sequenced in a study of OX40 agonist ivuxolimab in advanced cancers. The table came from immunoSEQ multiplex PCR; TCRdb's copy has only in-frame clones and leaves some out. The sample has over 65,000 clones, 80% to 95% seen once; the top ten hold 0.5% to 0.65%. The sequenced sample was CD4+ or CD8+ T cells sorted from blood, obtained in a trial of the OX40 agonist ivuxolimab. The receptors derive from an adult with an advanced solid tumor such as melanoma, head and neck, liver or kidney cancer.

V is TRBV7-3 and J is TRBJ1-1; D is possibly TRBD1 (5 bases). V was cut by 4 bases and J by 5 bases, with 11 bases left in between. The CDR3 has 13 residues. From germline, CDR1 is SGHTA and CDR2 FQGTGA. In nucleotides, the CDR3 is TGTGCCAGCAGCTCTCACCGGGGGACTGAAGCTTTCTTT. Amino acids: CASSSHRGTEAFF.

V gene TRBV5-4 combines with J gene TRBJ1-6; D may be TRBD1 (5 bases). Per germline, CDR1 SGHNT and CDR2 YYREEE (reference sequence). Deletions cut 2 bases from V and 5 bases from J, with 11 bases between. The CDR3 is 15 amino acids. In DNA, the CDR3 is TGTGCCAGCAGCTTTGGGGGGGTTAATAATTCACCCCTCCACTTT. It encodes CASSFGGVNNSPLHF.

The chain recombines TRBV2 with TRBJ2-3; possible D gene TRBD2, 5 bases. The V gene's germline CDR1 is SNHLY and CDR2 FYNNEI. With 4 bases removed from V and 0 bases from J, the gap between germline ends came to 11 bases. CDR3 length: 15 residues. The CDR3 loop is CASSAQRSSTDTQYF. The CDR3 DNA is TGTGCCAGCAGTGCCCAGCGGAGTAGCACAGATACGCAGTATTTT.

The chain employs TRBV18 and TRBJ2-5, with unresolved D. Per germline, CDR1 KGHSH and CDR2 LQKENI. With 2 bases removed from V and 8 bases from J, the gap between germline ends came to 6 bases. CDR3 length: 11 amino acids. The CDR3 DNA reads as TGTGCCAGCTCACCATCAGGAACCCAGTACTTC. This translates into CASSPSGTQYF.

This chain connects TRBV29-1 to TRBJ1-2, with D perhaps TRBD1 (6 bases). CDR1 and CDR2 (germline): SQVTM, ANQGSEA. The CDR3 is made up of 10 amino acids. The CDR3 sequence: CPRGGHGYTF. CDR3 bases: TGCCCCCGGGGGGGGCATGGCTACACCTTC.

Written as DNA, the CDR3 is TGTGCCAGCAGTTTATCCCTGACTAGCGGGAGTACAGATACGCAGTATTTT. Its protein product is CASSLSLTSGSTDTQYF. The V and J genes are TRBV28 and TRBJ2-3, with 12 bases fitting TRBD2. The CDR3 is made up of 17 amino acids. V was clipped by 1 base and J by 3 bases; unmatched bases: 5. Germline V gives CDR1 MDHEN, CDR2 SYDVKM.

The CDR3 region is CASSQVERMNTEAFF. As DNA, the CDR3 is TGTGCCAGCAGCCAAGTCGAACGGATGAACACTGAAGCTTTCTTT. The chain has TRBV4-2 and TRBJ1-1; D is undetermined. Germline CDR1 LGHNA, CDR2 YNFKEQ. Deletions cut 1 base from V and 0 bases from J, with 9 bases between. The CDR3 is 15 amino acids.

V gene TRBV30 combines with J gene TRBJ2-4; 7 bases line up with TRBD1. Germline V lookup: CDR1 GTSNPN, CDR2 SVGIG (reference sequence). CDR3 length: 13 amino acids. J was trimmed by 7 bases and V by 2 bases; bases with no gene match: 5. The CDR3 sequence is CAWSPTGSNIQYF. The CDR3 DNA follows: TGTGCCTGGAGTCCGACAGGGTCGAACATTCAGTACTTC.

The rearrangement joins TRBV7-2 to TRBJ2-1, with D perhaps TRBD1 (6 bases). Germline CDR1 is SGHTA and CDR2 is FQGNSA. Trimming removed 4 bases from V and 0 bases from J, with 7 bases in between. The CDR3 runs to 14 residues. The CDR3 is CASSSDSSYNEQFF. The CDR3 DNA is TGTGCCAGCAGCTCGGACAGCTCCTACAATGAGCAGTTCTTC.

The chain has TRBV5-5 and TRBJ2-5; 11 bases are a match to TRBD2. V dropped 0 bases and J dropped 3; count of bases not matched to a gene: 4. This CDR3 has 16 amino acids. Germline CDR1 SGHKS, CDR2 YYEKEE (reference sequence). The CDR3 loop reads CASSLGLAGFKETQYF. DNA for the CDR3: TGTGCCAGCAGCTTGGGACTAGCGGGGTTCAAAGAGACCCAGTACTTC.

This chain joins TRBV5-1 and TRBJ2-1, with D perhaps matching TRBD2 (5 bases). V was cut by 0 bases and J by 5 bases, with 12 bases left in between. This CDR3 spans 15 amino acids. Germline values: CDR1 SGHRS, CDR2 YFSETQ. CDR3 in DNA: TGCGCCAGCAGCTTGGCGTCGGACTGGAACAATGAGCAGTTCTTC. This sequence encodes CASSLASDWNNEQFF.

The J gene is TRBJ2-6, the V gene TRBV11-1; D is ambiguous. The CDR3 contains 15 residues. Germline V lookup: CDR1 SGHAT, CDR2 FQDESV (reference sequence). Trimming stripped 4 bases from V and 2 bases from J, with 9 bases between. The CDR3 nucleotides read TGTGCCAGCAGCTACCCAGTCCCTGGGGCCAACGTCCTGACTTTC. It translates to CASSYPVPGANVLTF. Looking up the rest from reference TRBV11-1 and TRBJ2-6 gives the full variable domain: EAEVAQSPRYKITEKSQAVAFWCDPISGHATLYWYRQILGQGPELLVQFQDESVVDDSQLPKDRFSAERLKGVDSTLKIQPAELGDSAMYLCASSYPVPGANVLTFGAGSRLTVL.

V and J are TRBV9 and TRBJ2-2; 7 bases are a match to TRBD2. The length of the CDR3 is 16 residues. Looked up from germline, CDR1 is SGDLS and CDR2 is YYNGEE. V was clipped by 2 bases and J by 0 bases; unmatched bases: 4. CDR3 DNA: TGTGCCAGCAGCGTTGCTAGCGGCGCGAACACCGGGGAGCTGTTTTTT. This gives the protein CASSVASGANTGELFF.

The V and J genes are TRBV6-4 and TRBJ1-1, with D uncertain. There are 13 residues in the CDR3. V was clipped by 4 bases and J by 1 base, with 7 bases between them. CDR1 MRHNA and CDR2 SNTAGT come from the germline V gene. The CDR3 DNA is TGTGCCAGCAGTGTAGAGGAGAACACTGAAGCTTTCTTT. Protein product: CASSVEENTEAFF.

About this clone itself: At one boundary the junction diverges from the germline segment, which might be a read error. The rearrangement uses TRBV29-1 and TRBJ2-5; 8 bases agree with TRBD2. The CDR3 has 13 amino acids. Looked up from germline, CDR1 is SQVTM and CDR2 is ANQGSEA. The CDR3 loop is CSVEVAGLETQYF. Written as DNA, the CDR3 is TGCAGCGTGGAAGTAGCGGGACTAGAGACCCAGTACTTC. The whole variable domain, remainder taken from reference TRBV29-1 and TRBJ2-5, is SAVISQKPSRDICQRGTSLTIQCQVDSQVTMMFWYRQQPGQSLTLIATANQGSEATYESGFVIDKFPISRPNLTFSTLTVSNMSPEDSSIYLCSVEVAGLETQYFGPGTRLLVL.

For the CDR3, the DNA is TGTGCCAGTAGTACTAGACCCTCGAACACCGGGGAGCTGTTTTTT. This codes for CASSTRPSNTGELFF. The rearrangement links TRBV19 to TRBJ2-2; D remains unclear. The CDR3 contains 15 residues. Germline V gives CDR1 LNHDA, CDR2 SQIVND (reference sequence). Trimming shortened V by 4 bases and J by 0 bases, and 9 bases separated the two germline ends.

The rearrangement uses TRBV28 and TRBJ2-1; TRBD2 might be the D (5 bases). This CDR3 region has 12 residues. The V end was cut by 8 bases, the J end by 7 bases, with 12 bases between. Germline CDR1 reads MDHEN; CDR2 reads SYDVKM. CDR3 in amino acids: CASRWRWNEQFF. As DNA, the CDR3 is TGTGCCAGCCGCTGGAGGTGGAATGAGCAGTTCTTC.

This clone was counted once. The chain combines TRBV30 with TRBJ2-7; TRBD2 aligns across 10 bases. The V gene's germline CDR1 is GTSNPN and CDR2 SVGIG (reference sequence). Trimming cost V 5 bases and J 4 bases; bases outside gene matches: 11. This CDR3 comprises 15 residues. DNA for the CDR3: TGTGCCTGGGCTGGGGAAGCGGGAGGGTTATACGAGCAGTACTTC. Its translation: CAWAGEAGGLYEQYF.

V usage is TRBV29-1 and J usage is TRBJ2-5, with D hard to call. Germline V lookup: CDR1 SQVTM, CDR2 ANQGSEA. Trimming shortened V by 0 bases and J by 4 bases, and 3 bases separated the two germline ends. The CDR3 spans 11 residues. CDR3 bases: TGCAGCGTTGAAGATGTAGAGACCCAGTACTTC. This sequence encodes CSVEDVETQYF.

J is TRBJ1-1 and V is TRBV5-1, with D hard to call. V lost 6 bases and J 1 base, leaving 13 bases between the germline ends. Germline V CDR1 and CDR2: SGHRS, YFSETQ. This CDR3 is built from 14 residues. The DNA for the CDR3 is TGCGCCAGCACCCTTGGAGTGGGGAACACTGAAGCTTTCTTT. Translation gives CASTLGVGNTEAFF.

V and J are TRBV19 and TRBJ2-1; no definite D call. The V end lost 2 bases, the J end lost 8 bases, and 4 bases lay between the germline ends. CDR1 and CDR2 (germline): LNHDA, SQIVND (reference sequence). The CDR3 covers 11 residues. The CDR3 DNA reads TGTGCCAGTAGTATAACGGATGAGCAGTTCTTC. Translated: CASSITDEQFF.

This chain uses TRBV7-2 with TRBJ2-7; 8 bases are shared with TRBD2. The CDR3 is made up of 15 amino acids. The V segment lost 5 bases and the J segment 2 bases; nucleotides outside the gene matches: 8. The germline gives CDR1 SGHTA, CDR2 FQGNSA. The chain's CDR3 is CASSPRTSQTYEQYF. The CDR3 region has the DNA TGTGCCAGCAGCCCCAGGACTAGCCAGACCTACGAGCAGTACTTC.

The chain joins TRBV11-2 to TRBJ2-5, with D perhaps matching TRBD1 (5 bases). The germline gives CDR1 SGHAT, CDR2 FQNNGV. CDR3 length equals 13 residues. V lost 9 bases and J 5 bases, leaving 16 bases between the germline ends. In DNA form, the CDR3 reads TGTGCCAGTCGAGAGCCCCCAGGGGAGACCCAGTACTTC. Translated, it gives CASREPPGETQYF.

The count of this clone is one. The rearrangement links TRBV11-2 to TRBJ2-2; D is ambiguous. Germline CDR1 is SGHAT and CDR2 is FQNNGV. This CDR3 spans 13 amino acids. The V gene lost 1 base and the J gene lost 4 bases, with 4 bases spanning the gap. The CDR3: CASSLAGTGELFF. DNA for the CDR3: TGTGCCAGCAGCTTAGCGGGCACCGGGGAGCTGTTTTTT. The full variable domain, its missing parts supplied by reference TRBV11-2 and TRBJ2-2, is EAGVAQSPRYKIIEKRQSVAFWCNPISGHATLYWYQQILGQGPKLLIQFQNNGVVDDSQLPKDRFSAERLKGVDSTLKIQPAKLEDSAVYLCASSLAGTGELFFGEGSRLTVL.

The V call is TRBV29-1, the J call TRBJ1-1, with D uncertain. The CDR3 has 13 residues. Germline CDR1 and CDR2: SQVTM and ANQGSEA. V lost 1 base, J lost 5 bases, and 11 bases lay in between. CDR3 coding DNA: TGCAGCGTTGAAGGTGGATTTGGAACTGAAGCTTTCTTT. This translates into CSVEGGFGTEAFF. Together with reference TRBV29-1 and TRBJ1-1, the CDR3 gives the full variable domain: SAVISQKPSRDICQRGTSLTIQCQVDSQVTMMFWYRQQPGQSLTLIATANQGSEATYESGFVIDKFPISRPNLTFSTLTVSNMSPEDSSIYLCSVEGGFGTEAFFGQGTRLTVV.

The chain links TRBV7-6 to TRBJ2-1; 8 bases align to TRBD2. CDR3 length equals 17 residues. V shed 5 bases, J shed 4 bases, and the junction held 13 bases outside the gene matches. Germline V gives CDR1 SGHVS, CDR2 FNYEAQ. CDR3 sequence: CASSLTPIAGNYNEQFF. In DNA form, the CDR3 reads TGTGCCAGCAGCCTCACCCCAATAGCGGGGAATTACAATGAGCAGTTCTTC.

The chain combines TRBV30 with TRBJ2-2; 9 bases align to TRBD2. V gave up 7 bases and J gave up 7 bases; unmatched junction bases: 10. The CDR3 loop spans 14 amino acids. Germline V CDR1 and CDR2: GTSNPN, SVGIG (reference sequence). This chain's CDR3 is CASSGTSILGELFF. CDR3 DNA: TGTGCCTCTTCGGGGACTAGCATCCTCGGGGAGCTGTTTTTT.

V usage is TRBV19 and J usage is TRBJ2-7; either TRBD1 or TRBD2 may fit D (5 bases each). CDR3 length equals 14 residues. The V and J ends lost 5 bases and 0 bases respectively, with 11 bases between them. The V gene's germline CDR1 is LNHDA and CDR2 SQIVND (reference sequence). In DNA, the CDR3 is TGTGCCAGTAGTTTTTCCGGGGCCTCCTACGAGCAGTACTTC. Translation gives CASSFSGASYEQYF.

The J gene is TRBJ2-2, the V gene TRBV2; 9 bases map to TRBD1. The CDR3 totals 13 residues. Germline values: CDR1 SNHLY, CDR2 FYNNEI. Trimming at V came to 8 bases and at J to 6 bases, leaving 4 bases not matched to a gene. CDR3 bases: TGTGCCAGCGGAAGACAGGGGGCCGGGGAGCTGTTTTTT. Translating gives CASGRQGAGELFF.

The V gene is TRBV5-1, the J gene TRBJ2-7, with TRBD1 matching 8 bases. The CDR3 extends over 15 amino acids. Per the germline V gene, CDR1 is SGHRS and CDR2 is YFSETQ. J gave up 4 bases and V 0 bases, and 6 bases lay outside the gene matches. The CDR3 nucleotides are TGCGCCAGCAGCTTGGTACAGGGGGTAGGGTACGAGCAGTACTTC. Translation: CASSLVQGVGYEQYF.